Listed here is a single T cell receptor beta chain. The record originates from a study of blood T cell repertoires in COVID-19. Study background: Sites across the United States, Italy and Spain contributed samples from acute and convalescent COVID-19. Sources were T cells, B-cell-depleted T cells, or PBMCs; the material itself was cDNA or gDNA.

In the authors' workflow: Amplifying reference gene primers gave estimates of nucleated cell counts. Produced via immunoSEQ multiplex PCR; TCRdb's table is partial and in-frame only. D and trimming were read from the DNA, whereas the V and J calls and clone size are those reported in that table. The data contain fewer than 85,000 clones, 87% of them singletons. V lost 9 bases, J lost 15 bases, and 19 bases lay in between. The CDR3 length is 12 residues. In germline, CDR1 is SGHNT, CDR2 YYREEE (reference sequence). The chain has TRBV5-4 and TRBJ1-6; D is uncertain. The sample taken for sequencing was peripheral blood. The sequence came from a man in his 60s with acute or convalescent COVID-19. The CDR3, as DNA: TGTGCCACTCGGTATCCTAATTCCGACCTCCACTTT. Its translation: CATRYPNSDLHF.